This T cell receptor beta chain was observed in a study of T cell repertoires in cytomegalovirus infection (dated by TCRdb to about 2019). Study-level background: Because public TCR beta signatures pointed to carriage of CMV infection together with the matching HLA type, the HLA type of each donor mattered for the analysis.

The CDR3 starts with the cysteine, ends with the phenylalanine, and has 13 residues. Only CDR3 DNA remains: 39 bases, in frame from the first base. V loses 6 bases, J loses 5 bases, and the germline ends lie 11 bases apart. The germline V gene (reference sequence) gives CDR1 as MNHEY and CDR2 as SMNVEV. What the work shows at the level of the full study, not this receptor alone: The ex vivo response was dominated by HLA-C-restricted CMV-specific TCR beta clonotypes, and the single most frequent clonotype in two of eight donors was supplied by these HLA-C-restricted clonotypes. Cumulative frequency of public TCR beta family members discriminated carriers of CMV infection plus the relevant HLA type in this cohort and an independent approximately 370-donor cohort.

Sequenced using an Illumina HiSeq 1500. The public sequencing data were trimmed at Q25 with fastp and processed into clonotypes with MiXCR by TCRdb, which kept only in-frame beta chains. Every CDR3 protein is listed once, alongside the most common genes and DNA of its rows. This sample comprises more than 45,000 distinct CDR3 sequences, 25% to 40% of them detected only once. The ten largest clones add up to about 74% of the sample. In regard to this clonotype: The specificity of this receptor is unknown. The input lacks base qualities; no much larger clone sits a single base away.

This receptor was obtained from a human donor in good health (CMV status not recorded). Some clones in this sample may be carry-over from other donors' samples. Specimen: PBMCs, sequenced either directly or after in vitro stimulation (not recorded which). The chain joins TRBV27 to TRBJ2-4; TRBD1 could be the D gene, as 6 bases match. At the DNA level, the sequence is TGTGCCAGCAGCTGGGGGCCAGAAAACATTCAGTACTTC. It specifies CASSWGPENIQYF.